These 2 T cell receptor beta chains originate from one sample sequenced in a study of a mutant IDH1 vaccine in newly diagnosed glioma. Profiling relied on immunoSEQ multiplex PCR, and the TCRdb table lists in-frame clones only, not all of them. The repertoire holds just under 95,000 clones, about four fifths seen once, with around 7% in the top ten. Regarding time point: baseline, week 1 (first vaccination visit). As for treatment: pre-vaccination baseline after standard-of-care therapy. Sequenced material: PBMCs, taken from a glioma patient treated with radiotherapy, temozolomide or both. The receptors originated from a man aged 35 to 55 with glioma.

The chain links TRBV16 to TRBJ1-2; possible D gene TRBD1, 6 bases. The CDR3 is 16 amino acids. CDR1 KGHSY and CDR2 FQNENV come from the germline V gene. The ends were cut back, 0 bases at V and 6 bases at J, with 17 bases in the middle. CDR3 bases: TGTGCCAGCAGCCAATCCTTTGGGGGGGCTCGAGATGGCTACACCTTC. Its protein product is CASSQSFGGARDGYTF.

The rearrangement joins TRBV7-6 to TRBJ1-4; D not resolved. V was pared by 0 bases and J by 8 bases, with 16 bases between. The CDR3 consists of 16 residues. Germline values: CDR1 SGHVS, CDR2 FNYEAQ. The DNA for the CDR3 is TGTGCCAGCAGCTTAGCGCATGGAGGGAAGGCGGAAAAACTGTTTTTT. Protein: CASSLAHGGKAEKLFF.